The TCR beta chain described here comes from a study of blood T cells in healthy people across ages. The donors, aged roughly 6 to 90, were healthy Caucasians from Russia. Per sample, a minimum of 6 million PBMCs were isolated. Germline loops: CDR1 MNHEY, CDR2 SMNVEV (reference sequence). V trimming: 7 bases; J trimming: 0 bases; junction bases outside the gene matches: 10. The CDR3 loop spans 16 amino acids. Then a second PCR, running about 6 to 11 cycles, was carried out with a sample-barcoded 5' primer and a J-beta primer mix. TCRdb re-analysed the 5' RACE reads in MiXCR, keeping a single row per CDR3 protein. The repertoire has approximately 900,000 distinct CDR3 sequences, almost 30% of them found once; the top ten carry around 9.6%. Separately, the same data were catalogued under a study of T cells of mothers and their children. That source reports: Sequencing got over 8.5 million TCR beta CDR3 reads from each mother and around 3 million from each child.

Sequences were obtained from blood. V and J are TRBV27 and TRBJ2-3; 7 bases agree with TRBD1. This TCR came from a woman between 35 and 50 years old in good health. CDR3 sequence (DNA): TGTGCCAGCACCTCCTTTGGGACAGTTAGCACAGATACGCAGTATTTT. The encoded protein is CASTSFGTVSTDTQYF.